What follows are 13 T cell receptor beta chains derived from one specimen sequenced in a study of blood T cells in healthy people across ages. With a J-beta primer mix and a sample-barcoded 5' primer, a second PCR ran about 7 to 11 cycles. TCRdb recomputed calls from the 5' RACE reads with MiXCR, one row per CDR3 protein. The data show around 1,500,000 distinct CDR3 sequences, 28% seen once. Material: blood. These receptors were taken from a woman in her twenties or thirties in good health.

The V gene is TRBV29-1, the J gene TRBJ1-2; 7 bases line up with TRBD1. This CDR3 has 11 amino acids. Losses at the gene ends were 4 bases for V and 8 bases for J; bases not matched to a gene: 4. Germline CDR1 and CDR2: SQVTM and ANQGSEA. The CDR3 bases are TGCAGCGTTGGGGGGACAGAAGGCTACACCTTC. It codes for CSVGGTEGYTF.

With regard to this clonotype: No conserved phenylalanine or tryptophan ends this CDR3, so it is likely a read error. The CDR3 coding sequence is TGTGCCAGCAGCTGGGGGACATCCACAGATACGCAGTATTGT. This codes for CASSWGTSTDTQYC. This rearrangement joins TRBV7-9 to TRBJ2-3, with D maybe TRBD1 (6 bases). CDR3 length: 14 amino acids. V shed 4 bases and J shed 2 bases, with 10 bases lying between them. Per germline, CDR1 SEHNR and CDR2 FQNEAQ (reference sequence).

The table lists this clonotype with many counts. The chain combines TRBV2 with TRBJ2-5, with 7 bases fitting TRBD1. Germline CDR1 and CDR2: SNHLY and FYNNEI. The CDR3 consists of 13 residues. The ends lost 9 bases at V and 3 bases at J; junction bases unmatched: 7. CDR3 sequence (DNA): TGTGCCAGTCGCCTAACAGGGGAAGAGACCCAGTACTTC. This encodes CASRLTGEETQYF. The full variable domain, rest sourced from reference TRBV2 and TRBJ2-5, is EPEVTQTPSHQVTQMGQEVILRCVPISNHLYFYWYRQILGQKVEFLVSFYNNEISEKSEIFDDQFSVERPDGSNFTLKIRSTKLEDSAMYFCASRLTGEETQYFGPGTRLLVL.

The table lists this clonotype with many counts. The CDR3, as DNA: TGTGCCACCAGCAGAGATCGGCCTAGCGGGAGCGATGAGCAGTTCTTC. It specifies CATSRDRPSGSDEQFF. This rearrangement joins TRBV15 to TRBJ2-1, with 10 bases lining up with TRBD2. Unmatched junction bases numbered 7, after V lost 0 bases and J lost 8 bases. The CDR3 runs 16 residues. Germline CDR1 is LNHNV and CDR2 is YYDKDF (reference sequence). The full variable domain, its missing parts supplied by reference TRBV15 and TRBJ2-1, is DAMVIQNPRYQVTQFGKPVTLSCSQTLNHNVMYWYQQKSSQAPKLLFHYYDKDFNNEADTPDNFQSRRPNTSFCFLDIRSPGLGDTAMYLCATSRDRPSGSDEQFFGPGTRLTVL.

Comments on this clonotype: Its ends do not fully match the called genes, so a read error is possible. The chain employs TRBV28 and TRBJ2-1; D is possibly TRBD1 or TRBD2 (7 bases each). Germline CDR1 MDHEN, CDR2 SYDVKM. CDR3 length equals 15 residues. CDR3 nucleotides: TGTGCTAGCAGGTTCAGGGGGGGGGCAGGTCGAGAGCGGTTCTTC. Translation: CASRFRGGAGRERFF.

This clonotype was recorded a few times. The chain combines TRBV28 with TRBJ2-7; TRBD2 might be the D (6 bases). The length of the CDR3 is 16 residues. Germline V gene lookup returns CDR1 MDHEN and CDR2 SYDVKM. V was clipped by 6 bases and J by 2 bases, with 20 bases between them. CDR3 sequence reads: CASSLPVGGEPYEQYF. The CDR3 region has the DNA TGTGCCAGCAGCCTGCCTGTGGGCGGGGAGCCCTACGAGCAGTACTTC.

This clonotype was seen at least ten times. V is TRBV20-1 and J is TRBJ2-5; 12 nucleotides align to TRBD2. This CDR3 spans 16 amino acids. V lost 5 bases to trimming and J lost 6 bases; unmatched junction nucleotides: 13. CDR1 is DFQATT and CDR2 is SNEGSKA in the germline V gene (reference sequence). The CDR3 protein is CSASWPSGRGRKTQYF. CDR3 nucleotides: TGCAGTGCTTCGTGGCCTAGCGGGAGGGGGAGGAAGACCCAGTACTTC.

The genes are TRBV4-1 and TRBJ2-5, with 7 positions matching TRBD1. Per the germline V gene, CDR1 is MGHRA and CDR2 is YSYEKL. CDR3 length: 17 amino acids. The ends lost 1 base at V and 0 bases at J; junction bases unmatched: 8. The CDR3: CASSQGRDRVYQETQYF. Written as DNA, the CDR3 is TGCGCCAGCAGCCAAGGAAGGGACAGAGTCTACCAAGAGACCCAGTACTTC.

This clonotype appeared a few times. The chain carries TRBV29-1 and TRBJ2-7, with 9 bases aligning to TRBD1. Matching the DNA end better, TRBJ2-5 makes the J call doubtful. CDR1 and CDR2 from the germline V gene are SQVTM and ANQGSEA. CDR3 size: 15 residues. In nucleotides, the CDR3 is TGCAGCGTTGAAACGGACAGGGGTTTTCGGGAGACCCAGTACTTC. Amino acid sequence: CSVETDRGFRETQYF.

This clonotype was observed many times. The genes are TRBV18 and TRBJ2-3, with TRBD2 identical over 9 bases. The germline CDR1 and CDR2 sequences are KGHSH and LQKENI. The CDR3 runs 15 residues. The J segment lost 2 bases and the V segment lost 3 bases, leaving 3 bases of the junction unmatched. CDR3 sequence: CASSPTSGLTDTQYF. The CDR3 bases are TGTGCCAGCTCACCGACTAGCGGTCTCACAGATACGCAGTATTTT.

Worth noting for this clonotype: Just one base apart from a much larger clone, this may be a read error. CDR3: CASNQGPLEQYF. The CDR3 region has the DNA TGTGCCAGCAACCAAGGTCCCCTCGAGCAGTACTTC. This rearrangement joins TRBV3-1 to TRBJ2-7; D not resolved. The germline V gene encodes CDR1 LGHDT and CDR2 YNNKEL (reference sequence). This CDR3 has 12 amino acids.

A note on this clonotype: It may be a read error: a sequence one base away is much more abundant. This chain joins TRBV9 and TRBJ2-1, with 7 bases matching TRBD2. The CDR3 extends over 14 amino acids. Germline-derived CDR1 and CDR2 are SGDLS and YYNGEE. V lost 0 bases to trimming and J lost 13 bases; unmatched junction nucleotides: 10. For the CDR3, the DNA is TGTGCCAGCAGCGTAGCTTGGACTAGAGAGACCCAGTTCTTC. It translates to CASSVAWTRETQFF.

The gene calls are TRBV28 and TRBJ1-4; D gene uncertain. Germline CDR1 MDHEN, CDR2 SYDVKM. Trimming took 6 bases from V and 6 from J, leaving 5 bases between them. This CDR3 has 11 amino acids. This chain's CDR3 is CASRSDEKLFF. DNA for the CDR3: TGTGCCAGCAGATCCGATGAAAAACTGTTTTTT.